This entry lists 17 T cell receptor beta chains sequenced from one sample in a study of T cell repertoires in aging, cancer and after chemotherapy. Multiplex touch-down PCR with TRB-A/B primers amplified rearranged V-D-J TRB sequences. TCRdb re-called the multiplex PCR reads through MiXCR, storing one row per CDR3 protein. The data show some 9,900 distinct CDR3 sequences, 34% seen once. The template was genomic DNA from peripheral blood, not RNA. Sequencing input: blood. Receptors were obtained from a human donor in good health.

The genes are TRBV13 and TRBJ1-1; 7 nucleotides line up with TRBD1. Germline CDR1 reads PRHDT; CDR2 reads FYEKMQ (reference sequence). This CDR3 is 13 amino acids long. Trimming cost V 2 bases and J 5 bases; bases outside gene matches: 2. In DNA, the CDR3 is TGTGCCAGCAGCTTATCAGGGGGGACTGAAGCTTTCTTT. It is translated as CASSLSGGTEAFF. Based on the CDR3 plus reference TRBV13 and TRBJ1-1, the full variable domain is AAGVIQSPRHLIKEKRETATLKCYPIPRHDTVYWYQQGPGQDPQFLISFYEKMQSDKGSIPDRFSAQQFSDYHSELNMSSLELGDSALYFCASSLSGGTEAFFGQGTRLTVV.

The chain links TRBV10-3 to TRBJ1-1, with TRBD1 matching over 9 bases. Germline loops: CDR1 ENHRY, CDR2 SYGVKD. J lost 1 base, V lost 10 bases, and 13 bases had no gene match. The CDR3 is 16 residues long. The CDR3 DNA sequence: TGTGCCACCACGACTGCGACAGGGGGAGAGAACACTGAAGCTTTCTTT. Translated: CATTTATGGENTEAFF.

This clonotype was detected only a few times. V and J are TRBV6-5 and TRBJ1-1, with D unclear. CDR1 and CDR2 (germline): MNHEY, SVGAGI. The germline V and J ends were trimmed by 2 bases and 1 base, with 5 bases remaining between them. The CDR3 runs 13 residues. CDR3 in amino acids: CASSYGQNTEAFF. CDR3 DNA: TGTGCCAGCAGTTACGGGCAGAACACTGAAGCTTTCTTT.

This clonotype turned up a few times. This chain links TRBV20-1 with TRBJ1-2; 11 bases are shared with TRBD1. Germline V gene sequence: CDR1 DFQATT, CDR2 SNEGSKA (reference sequence). The CDR3 sequence is 14 residues long. Trimming cost V 3 bases and J 2 bases; bases outside gene matches: 2. The chain's CDR3 is CSASGQGANYGYTF. As DNA, the CDR3 is TGCAGTGCTAGCGGACAGGGGGCGAACTATGGCTACACCTTC.

V usage is TRBV7-2 and J usage is TRBJ1-1, with D perhaps matching TRBD1 (6 bases). This CDR3 has 15 amino acids. V gave up 3 bases and J gave up 1 base, with 12 bases separating them. Germline V CDR1 and CDR2: SGHTA, FQGNSA. As DNA, the CDR3 is TGTGCCAGCAGCTTTGGGGGCTCGGGGAACACTGAAGCTTTCTTT. Protein: CASSFGGSGNTEAFF.

This clonotype is medium-sized in the sample. The rearrangement joins TRBV10-3 to TRBJ2-3; 9 positions agree with TRBD1. V lost 0 bases to trimming and J lost 3 bases; unmatched junction nucleotides: 4. CDR3 length equals 16 residues. CDR1 and CDR2 from the germline V gene are ENHRY and SYGVKD. The CDR3 is CAISESETGGTDTQYF. The CDR3 region has the DNA TGTGCCATCAGTGAGTCGGAGACAGGGGGAACAGATACGCAGTATTTT.

The gene calls are TRBV14 and TRBJ2-7, with D unresolved. The V gene lost 0 bases and the J gene lost 4 bases, with 1 base spanning the gap. Germline CDR1 and CDR2: SGHDN and FVKESK. This CDR3 spans 11 amino acids. CDR3 bases: TGTGCCAGCAGCCAAGATTACGAGCAGTACTTC. Translated, it gives CASSQDYEQYF.

This clonotype was picked up a small number of times. The genes are TRBV20-1 and TRBJ1-2, with D uncertain. Germline CDR1 DFQATT, CDR2 SNEGSKA (reference sequence). The V end lost 0 bases, the J end lost 5 bases, and 13 bases lay between the germline ends. The CDR3 contains 14 residues. Here the CDR3 reads CSARESELKYGYTF. CDR3 in DNA: TGCAGTGCTAGAGAGAGCGAGCTCAAATATGGCTACACCTTC.

The chain couples TRBV20-1 to TRBJ2-7, with D perhaps matching TRBD1 or TRBD2 (5 bases each). Germline values: CDR1 DFQATT, CDR2 SNEGSKA (reference sequence). CDR3 length equals 15 residues. Trimming shortened V by 1 base and J by 0 bases, and 13 bases separated the two germline ends. In nucleotides, the CDR3 is TGCAGTGCTAGAGGAGGGGCTTGGAGCTCCTACGAGCAGTACTTC. Translation: CSARGGAWSSYEQYF.

This clonotype was counted only a few times. The rearrangement joins TRBV6-5 to TRBJ2-2; the D is unclear. Germline V gives CDR1 MNHEY, CDR2 SVGAGI. There are 15 residues in the CDR3. The V and J ends lost 6 bases and 2 bases respectively, with 13 bases between them. DNA of the CDR3: TGTGCCAGCAGCCACATCCAGGAAAACACCGGGGAGCTGTTTTTT. Its protein is CASSHIQENTGELFF.

The V and J genes are TRBV2 and TRBJ2-7; D uncertain. The CDR3 spans 11 residues. Germline CDR1 and CDR2: SNHLY and FYNNEI. Trimming left V 9 bases short and J 2 bases short, with 8 bases between. CDR3 DNA: TGTGCCAGTGCTTTTACCTACGAGCAGTACTTC. Its protein product is CASAFTYEQYF.

The chain employs TRBV5-8 and TRBJ2-7; possibly TRBD1 or TRBD2 for D (5 bases each). Germline values: CDR1 SGHTS, CDR2 YDEGEE. The CDR3 covers 15 residues. The V and J ends lost 1 base and 2 bases respectively, with 13 bases between them. DNA of the CDR3: TGTGCCAGCAGCTTGAGAGGGACGCCAACCTACGAGCAGTACTTC. Protein: CASSLRGTPTYEQYF.

This chain uses TRBV11-1 with TRBJ2-1, with 8 nucleotides matching TRBD2. This CDR3 is built from 16 residues. Germline V gives CDR1 SGHAT, CDR2 FQDESV (reference sequence). The V and J ends lost 2 bases and 5 bases, in that order; junction bases with no gene match: 8. DNA of the CDR3: TGTGCCAGCAGCTTAAGGAGGTGGCGGGGGGACAATGAGCAGTTCTTC. This translates into CASSLRRWRGDNEQFF.

This clonotype has only a few counts. The V and J genes are TRBV6-4 and TRBJ2-1; tentatively, D is TRBD1 (6 bases). The germline V gene has CDR1 MRHNA and CDR2 SNTAGT. The V end was cut by 4 bases, the J end by 5 bases, with 9 bases between. CDR3 length equals 13 residues. CDR3 protein: CASSAGTNNEQFF. DNA of the CDR3: TGTGCCAGCAGTGCCGGGACAAACAATGAGCAGTTCTTC.

The CDR3 DNA sequence: TGTGCCAGCAGTGAGCAGTCAGACTATCAGCCCCAGCATTTT. It is translated as CASSEQSDYQPQHF. This chain joins TRBV6-1 and TRBJ1-5; D is unclear. V lost 3 bases, J lost 5 bases, and 11 bases lay in between. CDR3 length: 14 amino acids. In germline, CDR1 is MNHNS, CDR2 SASEGT.

The chain couples TRBV4-3 to TRBJ2-7, with TRBD2 as a possible D gene (6 bases). Germline CDR1 is LGHNA and CDR2 is YSLEER. The CDR3 loop spans 14 amino acids. V lost 4 bases and J lost 4, with 14 bases in between. DNA of the CDR3: TGCGCCAGCAGCCTGGGCCTCGCGGGGTACGAGCAGTACGTC. This gives the protein CASSLGLAGYEQYV.

The chain has TRBV5-4 and TRBJ2-1; D ambiguous. CDR3 length: 14 amino acids. The germline gives CDR1 SGHNT, CDR2 YYREEE (reference sequence). Trimming removed 3 bases at V and 9 bases at J, with 16 bases between. CDR3 sequence (DNA): TGTGCCAGCAGCTCGGGCGGTTTATGGCGTGAGCAGTTCTTC. Protein sequence: CASSSGGLWREQFF.